The rows below give T cell receptor beta chains drawn from one sample of a study of T-cell reconstitution after alpha-beta-depleted transplantation in children. TCRdb recomputed calls from the PCR reads with MiXCR, one row per CDR3 protein. The sample has nearly 250,000 distinct CDR3 sequences; approximately 8.9% are singletons. This specimen was PBMCs, mostly from graft donor cells, taken 180 days after TCRalphabeta/CD19-depleted stem cell transplant. These receptors all stem from a male patient younger than 18 who had a stem cell transplant for acute lymphoblastic leukemia, so the T cells may come from the graft donor. The conserved cysteine and the conserved F or W are not part of the CDR3 here.

j_call	v_call	cdr3_aa
TRBJ1-1	TRBV5-5	ASSSNNPSLQDTEAF
TRBJ2-7	TRBV11-3	ASSSLTAPYEQY
TRBJ2-3	TRBV7-8	ASSSMRPGLTDTQY
TRBJ1-3	TRBV6-2/TRBV6-3	ASSLLKPSLGTAGSGNTIY
TRBJ2-7	TRBV5-1	ASSPARGGTYEQY
TRBJ1-5	TRBV20-1	SATPLGLSNQPQH
TRBJ1-5	TRBV7-2	ASSLVDGHQPQH
TRBJ1-5	TRBV29-1	SVRDSSNQPQH
TRBJ1-2	TRBV1	ASSWGLVYGYT
TRBJ2-7	TRBV28	ASSPLGLAFYEQY
TRBJ2-5	TRBV12-3/TRBV12-4	ASSLRGSQETQY
TRBJ2-4	TRBV4-2	ASSRAQRGGRGNIQY
TRBJ1-1	TRBV5-1	ASSLGAEILSEAF
TRBJ2-3	TRBV11-3	ASSLAAYEGGPDTQY
TRBJ2-3	TRBV5-4	ASSLAGQLDTQY
TRBJ2-2	TRBV10-3	AIRGTEANTGELF
TRBJ1-1	TRBV29-1	SVSTGGTEAF
TRBJ1-5	TRBV7-8	ASSLGGQGAGDQPQH
TRBJ2-5	TRBV10-3	AITRTEGETQY
TRBJ2-7	TRBV11-1	ASSLVQDYYEQY
TRBJ2-1	TRBV7-2	ASSLGGGGTYNEQF
TRBJ1-2	TRBV24-1	ATSDLEGDRTPNYGYT
TRBJ1-2	TRBV12-3/TRBV12-4	ASSSGPEMGYT
TRBJ2-7	TRBV14	ASSQDLQGMAYEQY
TRBJ1-6	TRBV20-1	SASPRLGSPLH
TRBJ2-3	TRBV20-1	SAIGLAGGSDTQY
TRBJ2-2	TRBV3-1	ASSLTSGSGAGELF
TRBJ2-7	TRBV7-9	ASSWRGGGYEQY
TRBJ1-6	TRBV7-2	ASSIPTGYNSPLH
TRBJ2-1	TRBV5-6	ASSFGTTNEQF
TRBJ2-1	TRBV29-1	SVESLGDRRVTTASSYNEQF